This T cell receptor (beta chain) was recovered during a study of identical twins. TCRdb analysed the 5' RACE reads with MiXCR anew, one entry per CDR3 protein. The sample shows about 490,000 distinct CDR3 sequences, about 16% of them seen only once. This clonotype has a handful of counts. Per the germline V gene, CDR1 is SGHTS and CDR2 is YDEGEE. There are 14 residues in the CDR3. The trim removed 2 bases at V and 6 bases at J, leaving 5 bases unmatched. These same data were also listed under a study on yellow fever vaccine responses in identical twins.

The chain carries TRBV5-8 and TRBJ2-1; 7 nucleotides align to TRBD1. This TCR was recovered from a woman aged 18-30 years in good health. Sequencing used CD4+ T cells sorted from blood. The CDR3 spells CASSLRQGFNEQFF. The CDR3 DNA is TGTGCCAGCAGCTTAAGACAGGGTTTCAATGAGCAGTTCTTC.